The T cell receptor beta chain under discussion was sequenced for a study of OX40 agonist ivuxolimab in advanced cancers. The protocol was immunoSEQ multiplex PCR, while the TCRdb copy is restricted to in-frame clones and leaves out a portion. The sample lists roughly 70,000 clones, approximately 83% seen once, with 0.5% to 0.55% in the top ten. Trimming took 5 bases from V and 1 from J, leaving 12 bases between them. Germline CDR1 is SGHRS and CDR2 is YFSETQ. There are 14 residues in the CDR3. The receptor was derived from an adult with an advanced solid tumor such as melanoma, head and neck, liver or kidney cancer. Sequenced here: CD4+ or CD8+ T cells sorted from blood, sampled in a trial of the OX40 agonist ivuxolimab. This chain joins TRBV5-1 and TRBJ1-1; D is possibly TRBD1 (6 bases). The CDR3 DNA reads TGCGCCAGCAGAAAGGAGGGACAGAACACTGAAGCTTTCTTT. Protein product: CASRKEGQNTEAFF.